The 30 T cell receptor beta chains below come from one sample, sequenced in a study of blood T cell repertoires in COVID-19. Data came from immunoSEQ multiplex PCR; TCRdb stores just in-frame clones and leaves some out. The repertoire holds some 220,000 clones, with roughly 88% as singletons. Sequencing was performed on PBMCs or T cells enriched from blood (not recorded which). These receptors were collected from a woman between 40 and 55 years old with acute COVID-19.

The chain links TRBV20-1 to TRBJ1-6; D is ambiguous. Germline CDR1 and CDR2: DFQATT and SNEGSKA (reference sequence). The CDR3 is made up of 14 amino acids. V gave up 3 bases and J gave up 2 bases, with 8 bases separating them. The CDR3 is CSASTGTYNSPLHF. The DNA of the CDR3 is TGCAGTGCTAGTACGGGGACCTATAATTCACCCCTCCACTTT.

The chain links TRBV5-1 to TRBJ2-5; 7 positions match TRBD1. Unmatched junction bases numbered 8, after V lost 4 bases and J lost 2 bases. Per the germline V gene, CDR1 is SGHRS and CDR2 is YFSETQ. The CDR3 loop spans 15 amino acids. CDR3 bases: TGCGCCAGCAGCCCCCTCGGGACAGCACAAGAGACCCAGTACTTC. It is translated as CASSPLGTAQETQYF.

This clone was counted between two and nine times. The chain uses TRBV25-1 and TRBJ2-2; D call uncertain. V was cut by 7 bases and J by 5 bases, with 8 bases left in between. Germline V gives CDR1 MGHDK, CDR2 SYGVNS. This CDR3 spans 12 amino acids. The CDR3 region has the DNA TGTGCCAGCAAGGTGACTACCGGGGAGCTGTTTTTT. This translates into CASKVTTGELFF.

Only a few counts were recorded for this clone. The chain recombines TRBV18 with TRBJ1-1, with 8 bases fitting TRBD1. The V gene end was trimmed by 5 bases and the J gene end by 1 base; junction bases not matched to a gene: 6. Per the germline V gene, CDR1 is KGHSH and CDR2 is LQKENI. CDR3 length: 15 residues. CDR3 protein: CASSTYRGTNTEAFF. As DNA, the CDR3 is TGTGCCAGCTCAACGTACAGGGGGACGAACACTGAAGCTTTCTTT.

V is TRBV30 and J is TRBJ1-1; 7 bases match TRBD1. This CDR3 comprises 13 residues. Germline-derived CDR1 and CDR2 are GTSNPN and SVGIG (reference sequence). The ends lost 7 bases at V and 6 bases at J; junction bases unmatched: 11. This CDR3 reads CAFTGEVVSEAFF. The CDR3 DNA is TGTGCCTTTACAGGGGAAGTGGTCTCTGAAGCTTTCTTT. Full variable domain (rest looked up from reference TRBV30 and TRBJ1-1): SQTIHQWPATLVQPVGSPLSLECTVEGTSNPNLYWYRQAAGRGLQLLFYSVGIGQISSEVPQNLSASRPQDRQFILSSKKLLLSDSGFYLCAFTGEVVSEAFFGQGTRLTVV.

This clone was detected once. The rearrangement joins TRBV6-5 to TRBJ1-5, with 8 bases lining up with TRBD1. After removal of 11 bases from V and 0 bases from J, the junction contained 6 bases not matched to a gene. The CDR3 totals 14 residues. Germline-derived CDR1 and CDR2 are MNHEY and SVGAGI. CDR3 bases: TGTGCCTCCCAGGGGGCCCCTAGCAATCAGCCCCAGCATTTT. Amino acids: CASQGAPSNQPQHF.

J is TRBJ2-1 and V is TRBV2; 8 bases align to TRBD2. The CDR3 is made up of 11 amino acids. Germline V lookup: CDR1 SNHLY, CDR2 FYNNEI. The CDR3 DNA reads TGTGGTAGCGGGGCTTACAATGAGCAGTTCTTC. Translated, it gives CGSGAYNEQFF.

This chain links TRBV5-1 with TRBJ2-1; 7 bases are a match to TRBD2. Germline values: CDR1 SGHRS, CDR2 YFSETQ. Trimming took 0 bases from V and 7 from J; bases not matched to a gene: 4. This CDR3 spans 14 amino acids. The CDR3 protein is CASSLGEGRNEQFF. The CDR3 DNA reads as TGCGCCAGCAGCTTGGGGGAGGGACGTAATGAGCAGTTCTTC.

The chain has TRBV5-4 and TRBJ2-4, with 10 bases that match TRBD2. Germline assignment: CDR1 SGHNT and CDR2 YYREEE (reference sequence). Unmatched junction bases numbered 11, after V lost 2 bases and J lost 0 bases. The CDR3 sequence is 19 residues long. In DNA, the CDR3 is TGTGCCAGCAGCTTTTCGACTAGCGGGTTGATCCTAGCCAAAAACATTCAGTACTTC. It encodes CASSFSTSGLILAKNIQYF.

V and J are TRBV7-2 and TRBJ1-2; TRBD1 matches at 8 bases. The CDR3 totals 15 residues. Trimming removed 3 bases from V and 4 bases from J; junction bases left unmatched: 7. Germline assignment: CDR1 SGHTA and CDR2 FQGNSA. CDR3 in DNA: TGTGCCAGCAGCTTGCCCCAGGGGGCGGTCTATGGCTACACCTTC. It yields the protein CASSLPQGAVYGYTF.

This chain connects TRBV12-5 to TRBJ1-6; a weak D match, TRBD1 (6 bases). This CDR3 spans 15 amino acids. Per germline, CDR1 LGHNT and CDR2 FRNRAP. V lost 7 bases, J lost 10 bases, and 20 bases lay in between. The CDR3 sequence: CASAGKGGGESPLHF. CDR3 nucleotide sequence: TGTGCTAGTGCCGGAAAAGGGGGGGGTGAGTCACCCCTCCACTTT.

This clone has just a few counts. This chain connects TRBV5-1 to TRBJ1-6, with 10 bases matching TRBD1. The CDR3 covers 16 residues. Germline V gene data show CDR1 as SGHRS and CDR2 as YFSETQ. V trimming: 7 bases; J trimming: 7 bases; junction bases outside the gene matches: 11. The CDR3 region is CASRATPGQGNSPLHF. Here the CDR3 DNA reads TGCGCCAGCCGCGCAACCCCGGGACAGGGGAATTCACCCCTCCACTTT. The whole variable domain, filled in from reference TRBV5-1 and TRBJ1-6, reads KAGVTQTPRYLIKTRGQQVTLSCSPISGHRSVSWYQQTPGQGLQFLFEYFSETQRNKGNFPGRFSGRQFSNSRSEMNVSTLELGDSALYLCASRATPGQGNSPLHFGNGTRLTVT.

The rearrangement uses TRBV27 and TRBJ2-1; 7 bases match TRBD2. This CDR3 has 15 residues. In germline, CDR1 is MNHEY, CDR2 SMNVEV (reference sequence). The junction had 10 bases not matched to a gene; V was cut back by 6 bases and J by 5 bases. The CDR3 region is CASSSGLVGNNEQFF. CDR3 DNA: TGTGCCAGCAGCTCTGGACTAGTCGGCAACAATGAGCAGTTCTTC.

The CDR3 is CASSSTYEQYF. The CDR3 DNA sequence: TGTGCCAGCAGCTCTACCTACGAGCAGTACTTC. The chain joins TRBV7-9 to TRBJ2-7; no firm D call. The ends were cut back, 4 bases at V and 2 bases at J, with 3 bases in the middle. CDR3 length equals 11 residues. CDR1 and CDR2 (germline): SEHNR, FQNEAQ (reference sequence).

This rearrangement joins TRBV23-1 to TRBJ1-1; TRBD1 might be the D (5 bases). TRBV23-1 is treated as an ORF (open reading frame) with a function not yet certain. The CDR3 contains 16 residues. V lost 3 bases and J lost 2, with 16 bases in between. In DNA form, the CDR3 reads TGCGCCAGCAGTCACGGCCAGGGAAAAAGCAACACTGAAGCTTTCTTT. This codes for CASSHGQGKSNTEAFF.

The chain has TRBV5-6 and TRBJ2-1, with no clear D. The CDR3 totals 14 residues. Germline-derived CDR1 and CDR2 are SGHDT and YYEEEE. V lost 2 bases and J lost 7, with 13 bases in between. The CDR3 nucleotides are TGTGCCAGCAGCTTTTTGCAGTCTAGAAATGAGCAGTTCTTC. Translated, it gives CASSFLQSRNEQFF.

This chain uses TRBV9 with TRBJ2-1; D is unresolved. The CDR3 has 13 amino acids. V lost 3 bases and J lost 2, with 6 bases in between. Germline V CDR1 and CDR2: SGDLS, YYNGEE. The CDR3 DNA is TGTGCCAGCAGCGGCGGCCCCTACAATGAGCAGTTCTTC. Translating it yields CASSGGPYNEQFF.

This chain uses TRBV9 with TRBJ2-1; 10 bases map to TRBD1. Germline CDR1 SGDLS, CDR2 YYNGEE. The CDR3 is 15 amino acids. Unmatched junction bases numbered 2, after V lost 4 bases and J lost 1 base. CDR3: CASSPGQGSYNEQFF. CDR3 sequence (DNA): TGTGCCAGCAGCCCGGGACAGGGGTCCTACAATGAGCAGTTCTTC.

CDR3 loop: CASSYAGGVTYNEQFF. The CDR3 region has the DNA TGTGCCAGCAGCTATGCGGGGGGGGTCACCTACAATGAGCAGTTCTTC. The chain is built from TRBV11-2 and TRBJ2-1, with 9 bases matching TRBD2. Germline CDR1 reads SGHAT; CDR2 reads FQNNGV. V lost 4 bases and J lost 2; bases outside the gene matches: 6. The CDR3 is made up of 16 amino acids.

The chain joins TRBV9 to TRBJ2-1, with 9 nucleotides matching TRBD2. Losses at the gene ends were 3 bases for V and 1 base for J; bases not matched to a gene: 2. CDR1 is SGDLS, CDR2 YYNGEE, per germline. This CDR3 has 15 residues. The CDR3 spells CASSESGGSYNEQFF. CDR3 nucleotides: TGTGCCAGCAGCGAGAGCGGGGGGTCCTACAATGAGCAGTTCTTC.

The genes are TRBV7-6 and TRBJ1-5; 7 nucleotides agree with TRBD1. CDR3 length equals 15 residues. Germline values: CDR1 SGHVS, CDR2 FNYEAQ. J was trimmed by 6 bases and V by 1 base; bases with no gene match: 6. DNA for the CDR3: TGTGCCAGCAGCTTAGGAACAGGGGTTGGTCAGCCCCAGCATTTT. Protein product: CASSLGTGVGQPQHF. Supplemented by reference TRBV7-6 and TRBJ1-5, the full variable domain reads GAGVSQSPRYKVTKRGQDVALRCDPISGHVSLYWYRQALGQGPEFLTYFNYEAQQDKSGLPNDRFSAERPEGSISTLTIQRTEQRDSAMYRCASSLGTGVGQPQHFGDGTRLSIL.

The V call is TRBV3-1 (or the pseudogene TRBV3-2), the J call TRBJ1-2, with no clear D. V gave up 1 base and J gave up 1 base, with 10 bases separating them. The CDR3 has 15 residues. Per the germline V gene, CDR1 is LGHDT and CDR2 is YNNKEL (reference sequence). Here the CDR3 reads CASSQGAAFNYGYTF. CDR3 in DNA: TGTGCCAGCAGCCAAGGGGCAGCCTTTAACTATGGCTACACCTTC.

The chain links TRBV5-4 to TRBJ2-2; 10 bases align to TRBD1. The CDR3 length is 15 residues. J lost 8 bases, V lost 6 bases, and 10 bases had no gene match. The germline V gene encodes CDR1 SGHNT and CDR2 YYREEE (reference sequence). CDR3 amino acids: CASTPRQGALGELFF. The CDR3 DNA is TGTGCCAGCACCCCGAGACAGGGGGCTTTGGGGGAGCTGTTTTTT.

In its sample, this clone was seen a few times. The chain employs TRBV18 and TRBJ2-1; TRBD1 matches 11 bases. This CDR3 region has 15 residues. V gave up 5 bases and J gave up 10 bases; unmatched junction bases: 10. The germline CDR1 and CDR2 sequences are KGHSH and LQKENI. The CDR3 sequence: CASSATGQGVLEQFF. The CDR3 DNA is TGTGCCAGCTCAGCTACGGGACAGGGGGTCTTGGAGCAGTTCTTC.

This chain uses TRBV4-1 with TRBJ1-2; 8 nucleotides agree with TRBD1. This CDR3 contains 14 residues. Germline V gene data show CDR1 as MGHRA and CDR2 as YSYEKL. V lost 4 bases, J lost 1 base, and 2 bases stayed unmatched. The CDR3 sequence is CASSPGQGNYGYTF. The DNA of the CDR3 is TGCGCCAGCAGCCCTGGACAGGGTAACTATGGCTACACCTTC.

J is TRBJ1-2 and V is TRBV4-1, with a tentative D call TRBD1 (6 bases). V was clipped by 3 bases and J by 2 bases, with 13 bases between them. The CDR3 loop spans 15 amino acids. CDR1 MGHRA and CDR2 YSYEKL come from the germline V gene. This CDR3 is CASSHRTGSNYGYTF. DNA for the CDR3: TGCGCCAGCAGCCACAGAACAGGGTCGAACTATGGCTACACCTTC.

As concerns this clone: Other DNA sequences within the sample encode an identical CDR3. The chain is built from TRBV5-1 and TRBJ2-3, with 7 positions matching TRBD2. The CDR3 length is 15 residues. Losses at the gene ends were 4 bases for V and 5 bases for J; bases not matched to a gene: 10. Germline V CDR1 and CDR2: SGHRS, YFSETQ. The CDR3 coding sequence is TGCGCCAGCAGCCTGCGGGGGACTCAAGGAGATACGCAGTATTTT. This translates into CASSLRGTQGDTQYF.

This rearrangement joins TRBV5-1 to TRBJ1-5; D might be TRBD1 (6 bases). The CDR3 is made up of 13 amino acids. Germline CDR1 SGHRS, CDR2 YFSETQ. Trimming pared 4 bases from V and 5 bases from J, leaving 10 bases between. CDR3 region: CASSIGGDQPQHF. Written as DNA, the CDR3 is TGCGCCAGCAGCATAGGGGGGGATCAGCCCCAGCATTTT. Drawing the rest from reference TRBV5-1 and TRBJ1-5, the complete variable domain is KAGVTQTPRYLIKTRGQQVTLSCSPISGHRSVSWYQQTPGQGLQFLFEYFSETQRNKGNFPGRFSGRQFSNSRSEMNVSTLELGDSALYLCASSIGGDQPQHFGDGTRLSIL.

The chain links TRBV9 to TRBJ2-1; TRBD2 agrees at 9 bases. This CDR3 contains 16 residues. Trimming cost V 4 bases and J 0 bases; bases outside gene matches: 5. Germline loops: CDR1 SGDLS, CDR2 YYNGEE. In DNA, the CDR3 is TGTGCCAGCAGCCCCCGAGCGGGGGGCTCCTACAATGAGCAGTTCTTC. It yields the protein CASSPRAGGSYNEQFF.

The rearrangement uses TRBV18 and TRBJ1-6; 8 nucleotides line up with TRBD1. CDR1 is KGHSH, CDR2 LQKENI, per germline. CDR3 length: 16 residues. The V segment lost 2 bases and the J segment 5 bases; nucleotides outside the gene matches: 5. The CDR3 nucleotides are TGTGCCAGCTCACCAGGCAGGGGGCCGGATAATTCACCCCTCCACTTT. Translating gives CASSPGRGPDNSPLHF.